The source of this T cell receptor beta chain is a study of response to subunit inactivated influenza vaccine. Each CDR3 protein is one row after TCRdb ran MiXCR on the RT-PCR reads. Among hundreds of thousands of distinct CDR3 sequences listed, 14% were seen once. The CDR3 spans 16 residues. Germline V lookup: CDR1 SGHKS, CDR2 YYEKEE (reference sequence). Trimming cost V 0 bases and J 4 bases, with 16 bases left between them. The sequenced sample was PBMCs from blood, obtained roughly 2 weeks before vaccination. The chain couples TRBV5-5 to TRBJ1-1; D might be TRBD1 (5 bases). The source is a man over 45 who received an inactivated influenza vaccine. The CDR3 sequence: CASSLAEGRAFTEAFF. The CDR3 region has the DNA TGTGCCAGCAGCTTGGCCGAGGGACGGGCTTTCACTGAAGCTTTCTTT.